Listed below are T cell receptor beta chains from one sample, sequenced in a study of blood T cell repertoires in COVID-19. Measured with immunoSEQ multiplex PCR; TCRdb has only the in-frame clones, and not every one. The sample carries about 400,000 clones, 89% recorded once. The sequenced sample was peripheral blood. All receptors come from a man aged 40-50 years with acute or convalescent COVID-19. Both conserved end residues are part of each CDR3. A D gene is named only where the DNA matches it firmly. Size tells how often a clone was seen (once, few, many) or the class of an expanded clone, and some rows leave it out.

few,TRBD1,TRBV7-9,TRBJ1-1,CASSSHRGLGTEAFF,TGTGCCAGCAGCTCCCACAGGGGGCTAGGCACTGAAGCTTTCTTT
-,-,TRBV5-5,TRBJ1-3,CASSLVDFSGNTIYF,TGTGCCAGCAGCTTGGTGGACTTTTCGGGAAACACCATATATTTT
-,-,TRBV5-1,TRBJ2-5,CASSSESRETQYF,TGCGCCAGCAGCTCCGAGTCACGCGAGACCCAGTACTTC
-,-,TRBV3-1/TRBV3-2,TRBJ2-3,CASSGSPLYSTDTQYF,TGTGCCAGCAGCGGGAGTCCCCTATATAGCACAGATACGCAGTATTTT
-,-,TRBV10-3,TRBJ1-1,CAHGYGAEAFF,TGTGCCCATGGGTACGGGGCTGAAGCTTTCTTT
-,TRBD1,TRBV19,TRBJ1-6,CASTTQGADSPLHF,TGTGCCAGTACCACCCAGGGGGCGGATTCACCCCTCCACTTT
-,TRBD2,TRBV9,TRBJ2-1,CASSVEGGTSYNEQFF,TGTGCCAGCAGCGTGGAGGGAGGGACGTCCTACAATGAGCAGTTCTTC
-,TRBD1,TRBV2,TRBJ1-4,CASRQGVEKLFF,TGTGCCAGTCGACAGGGGGTAGAAAAACTGTTTTTT
-,TRBD1,TRBV6-5,TRBJ2-7,CASSSPGGIYEQYF,TGTGCCAGCAGTTCCCCAGGGGGTATCTACGAGCAGTACTTC
-,TRBD2,TRBV5-4,TRBJ2-7,CASSLGGTSFLSYEQYF,TGTGCCAGCAGCTTGGGGGGGACTAGCTTTCTCTCCTACGAGCAGTACTTC
-,TRBD2,TRBV18,TRBJ2-7,CASSPGLAGGEQYF,TGTGCCAGCTCACCGGGACTAGCGGGAGGTGAGCAGTACTTC
-,TRBD1,TRBV7-9,TRBJ2-1,CASSLGQGADNEQFF,TGTGCCAGCAGCTTAGGACAGGGCGCGGACAATGAGCAGTTCTTC
-,-,TRBV4-2,TRBJ1-2,CASSARSGAGLHEGYTF,TGTGCCAGCTCAGCCAGGTCAGGTGCCGGCCTTCACGAGGGCTACACCTTC
once,TRBD1,TRBV15,TRBJ2-7,CATSRVVGQGVQYF,TGTGCCACCAGCAGAGTAGTAGGACAGGGTGTACAGTACTTC